This TCR beta chain was retrieved from a study of blood T cells in healthy people across ages. Study conclusions and caveats: Older age coincided with a roughly linear decline in TCR beta diversity per million T cells. Any conclusive comparison of naive versus antigen-experienced cells was prevented by using unsorted PBMCs.

Whenever a sample was processed, at least 6 million PBMCs were isolated. It was with a sample-barcoded 5' primer and a J-beta primer mix that a second PCR of about 6 to 12 cycles was run. TCRdb itself ran the 5' RACE reads through MiXCR, one entry per CDR3 protein. The data show 700,000 to 900,000 distinct CDR3 sequences, with 53% seen just once and 40% to 50% held by the top ten. V was clipped by 4 bases and J by 5 bases, with 12 bases between them. The CDR3 totals 13 residues. Per the germline V gene, CDR1 is LGHNA and CDR2 is YNFKEQ. In regard to this clonotype: Its cognate antigen is unknown.

The clonotype comes from an elderly man in good health. Specimen: blood. V gene TRBV4-2 combines with J gene TRBJ2-7; D not certain. The CDR3 sequence: CASSLFDRDEQYF. Here the CDR3 DNA reads TGTGCCAGCAGCCTATTCGATCGGGACGAGCAGTACTTC.